This note documents a single TCR beta chain sequence. Under the authors' procedure: Estimation of nucleated cell counts was performed using reference gene primer amplification. Only in-frame clones appear in the TCRdb table, and some are missing; sequencing was by immunoSEQ multiplex PCR. V and J calls plus clone size are reproduced from that table; the DNA served to infer D and trimming. In the table there are over 250,000 clones, over 70% of which are singletons. These data come from a study of blood T cell repertoires in COVID-19. Turning to the study itself: Italy, Spain and the United States were the sources of the convalescent and acute COVID-19 samples. T cells, B-cell-depleted T cells, or PBMCs supplied cDNA or gDNA.

Trimming took 0 bases from V and 2 from J, leaving 13 bases between them. The CDR3 runs to 16 residues. Per germline, CDR1 LGHNA and CDR2 YNFKEQ. This receptor was identified in a middle-aged woman who had recovered from COVID-19. V is TRBV4-2 and J is TRBJ1-2, with D hard to call. Sequenced material: peripheral blood. CDR3 sequence reads: CASSQEEGRINYGYTF. The CDR3, as DNA: TGTGCCAGCAGCCAAGAGGAGGGCAGGATCAACTATGGCTACACCTTC.